These 26 T cell receptor beta chains originate from one sample sequenced in a study of cytomegalovirus exposure and HLA in healthy donors (dated by TCRdb to 2016 to 2017). The library was generated by the immunoSEQ multiplex PCR assay. TCRdb re-hosts the immuneACCESS table, in-frame sequences only. Its copies lack some clones; in the studies checked, an unresolved V gene accounts for under half of them, and the cause for the rest is not known. The sample data list 90,000 to 100,000 clones, and about 90% of these were observed just once. 5.5% to 7% of the sample rests with the top ten. Source material: PBMCs. These receptors were collected from a man between 18 and 29 years old in good health and CMV-seropositive.

The chain employs TRBV7-9 and TRBJ2-1; TRBD2 matches 10 bases. The CDR3 is made up of 14 amino acids. The V and J ends lost 6 bases and 8 bases, in that order; junction bases with no gene match: 7. Looked up from germline, CDR1 is SEHNR and CDR2 is FQNEAQ (reference sequence). CDR3 sequence reads: CASSTGLAPDEQFF. The DNA of the CDR3 is TGTGCCAGCAGTACGGGACTAGCGCCCGATGAGCAGTTCTTC.

The chain couples TRBV5-1 to TRBJ1-2; TRBD1 aligns across 7 bases. This CDR3 spans 16 amino acids. Germline CDR1 is SGHRS and CDR2 is YFSETQ. The ends lost 0 bases at V and 2 bases at J; junction bases unmatched: 7. The CDR3 here is CASSLGGGQINYGYTF. In DNA form, the CDR3 reads TGCGCCAGCAGCTTGGGTGGGGGACAGATAAACTATGGCTACACCTTC.

This chain links TRBV2 with TRBJ2-2; 10 bases fit TRBD2. The CDR3 length is 17 residues. Germline V gene sequence: CDR1 SNHLY, CDR2 FYNNEI. Unmatched junction bases numbered 12, after V lost 4 bases and J lost 7 bases. The CDR3, as DNA: TGTGCCAGCAGTGCTCTGTCAAGCGGGGGGGTGAACGGGGAGCTGTTTTTT. It specifies CASSALSSGGVNGELFF.

The V call is TRBV19, the J call TRBJ2-7, with TRBD2 identical over 12 bases. Germline values: CDR1 LNHDA, CDR2 SQIVND (reference sequence). The CDR3 extends over 15 amino acids. V was pared by 6 bases and J by 2 bases, with 5 bases of the junction left unmatched. The CDR3 DNA sequence: TGTGCCAGTAGGACTAGCGGGGGCCTACCCTACGAGCAGTACTTC. Residues: CASRTSGGLPYEQYF.

This chain links TRBV5-1 with TRBJ1-5; D is uncertain. The CDR3 spans 14 residues. Germline CDR1 and CDR2: SGHRS and YFSETQ. Trimming left V 0 bases short and J 5 bases short, with 9 bases between. CDR3 in DNA: TGCGCCAGCAGCTTGGACACCCCCGATCAGCCCCAGCATTTT. Protein product: CASSLDTPDQPQHF.

The gene calls are TRBV4-2 and TRBJ2-7, with TRBD2 matching 16 bases. V lost 4 bases, J lost 3 bases, and 3 bases stayed unmatched. CDR3 length: 16 amino acids. CDR1 and CDR2 (germline): LGHNA, YNFKEQ. The CDR3 DNA reads as TGTGCCAGCAGCCCGGGACTAGCGGGGGGGGGCTACGAGCAGTACTTC. It yields the protein CASSPGLAGGGYEQYF.

Written as DNA, the CDR3 is TGCAGCGTTGAAGGCAGATACACCGGGGAGCTGTTTTTT. Translation gives CSVEGRYTGELFF. The V call is TRBV29-1, the J call TRBJ2-2; D ambiguous. There are 13 residues in the CDR3. The germline gives CDR1 SQVTM, CDR2 ANQGSEA. The V end lost 1 base, the J end lost 3 bases, and 6 bases lay between the germline ends.

The chain combines TRBV5-1 with TRBJ2-1; 12 bases line up with TRBD1. Germline lookup yields CDR1 SGHRS and CDR2 YFSETQ. J gave up 8 bases and V 4 bases, and 7 bases lay outside the gene matches. The CDR3 has 15 amino acids. The CDR3 bases are TGCGCCAGCAGCCTTCGGGACAGGGGGCATTATGAGCAGTTCTTC. This sequence encodes CASSLRDRGHYEQFF.

To note about this clone: This specimen includes other DNA sequences encoding the same CDR3. J is TRBJ1-5 and V is TRBV29-1; TRBD1 is a possible D gene (5 bases). The CDR3 contains 12 residues. V was pared by 4 bases and J by 4 bases, with 8 bases between. CDR1 is SQVTM and CDR2 is ANQGSEA in the germline V gene. CDR3 residues: CSVVQGNQPQHF. Here the CDR3 DNA reads TGCAGCGTTGTCCAGGGTAATCAGCCCCAGCATTTT.

A few counts support this clone. The chain joins TRBV21-1 to TRBJ2-7; the table names TRBD1, a call not compared with the DNA. TRBV21-1 is a listed pseudogene. This CDR3 region has 14 residues. The CDR3 sequence: CASSKGRGSYEQYF. The CDR3 nucleotides are TGTGCCAGCAGCAAAGGAAGGGGTTCCTACGAGCAGTACTTC.

The rearrangement links TRBV5-1 to TRBJ2-1; the match to TRBD2 covers 12 bases. Germline values: CDR1 SGHRS, CDR2 YFSETQ. The CDR3 sequence is 15 residues long. V gave up 4 bases and J gave up 6 bases; unmatched junction bases: 5. The DNA of the CDR3 is TGCGCCAGCAGCATTACTAGCGGGAGGCTCAATGAGCAGTTCTTC. It yields the protein CASSITSGRLNEQFF.

The V gene is TRBV7-3, the J gene TRBJ2-5; tentative D call: TRBD1 (6 bases). Trimming removed 5 bases from V and 5 bases from J, with 18 bases in between. Germline CDR1 reads SGHTA; CDR2 reads FQGTGA. The CDR3 runs to 15 residues. Written as DNA, the CDR3 is TGTGCCAGCAGCACCGGGAACCCAGGGGCGGAGACCCAGTACTTC. Its protein product is CASSTGNPGAETQYF.

This clone has a single count. The chain combines TRBV18 with TRBJ2-3; D remains ambiguous. The V gene's germline CDR1 is KGHSH and CDR2 LQKENI. The CDR3 is made up of 13 amino acids. The V and J ends lost 5 bases and 6 bases respectively, with 12 bases between them. DNA for the CDR3: TGTGCCAGCTCATCGGCAGGCTCGGATACGCAGTATTTT. Translated: CASSSAGSDTQYF.

This chain links TRBV6-1 with TRBJ2-7, with D possibly being TRBD2 (5 bases). This CDR3 spans 14 amino acids. The ends were cut back, 1 base at V and 2 bases at J, with 9 bases in the middle. The germline gives CDR1 MNHNS, CDR2 SASEGT. The CDR3 loop reads CASSEVDGAYEQYF. The CDR3 DNA reads as TGTGCCAGCAGTGAAGTGGACGGGGCCTACGAGCAGTACTTC.

This sequence joins TRBV6-1 and TRBJ2-5, with TRBD1 matching 8 bases. This CDR3 is 15 amino acids long. Germline V gives CDR1 MNHNS, CDR2 SASEGT. Trimming took 6 bases from V and 5 from J; bases not matched to a gene: 11. The CDR3: CASRLGQGLMETQYF. As DNA, the CDR3 is TGTGCCAGCAGACTCGGACAGGGCTTAATGGAGACCCAGTACTTC.

The chain uses TRBV5-6 and TRBJ2-1, with D possibly being TRBD2 (6 bases). Germline CDR1 SGHDT, CDR2 YYEEEE. The V and J ends lost 4 bases and 8 bases respectively, with 19 bases between them. The CDR3 is 15 amino acids. In DNA, the CDR3 is TGTGCCAGCAGCCCTGGGAGCGCGGGGCGGTATGAGCAGTTCTTC. Its translation: CASSPGSAGRYEQFF.

This clone was detected only a few times. This chain uses TRBV19 with TRBJ2-7; TRBD1 agrees at 8 bases. After removal of 5 bases from V and 4 bases from J, the junction contained 7 bases not matched to a gene. The germline CDR1 and CDR2 sequences are LNHDA and SQIVND (reference sequence). The CDR3 is made up of 14 amino acids. The CDR3 region is CASSPQGAGYEQYF. The CDR3 bases are TGTGCCAGTAGTCCGCAGGGGGCTGGGTACGAGCAGTACTTC.

The chain carries TRBV9 and TRBJ1-1; D is unresolved. The CDR3 covers 14 residues. Germline loops: CDR1 SGDLS, CDR2 YYNGEE. V was pared by 0 bases and J by 3 bases, with 9 bases between. The CDR3 loop reads CASSVGSRYTEAFF. The CDR3, as DNA: TGTGCCAGCAGCGTAGGGTCCAGATACACTGAAGCTTTCTTT. Using reference TRBV9 and TRBJ1-1 for the parts outside the CDR3, the full variable domain is DSGVTQTPKHLITATGQRVTLRCSPRSGDLSVYWYQQSLDQGLQFLIQYYNGEERAKGNILERFSAQQFPDLHSELNLSSLELGDSALYFCASSVGSRYTEAFFGQGTRLTVV.

The CDR3 here is CASSFNGVSSYEQYF. Written as DNA, the CDR3 is TGCGCCAGCAGCTTCAACGGGGTATCATCCTACGAGCAGTACTTC. This chain joins TRBV5-1 and TRBJ2-7; perhaps TRBD2 as D (5 bases). V lost 2 bases to trimming and J lost 1 base, with 13 bases between them. The CDR3 sequence is 15 residues long. The germline CDR1 and CDR2 sequences are SGHRS and YFSETQ.

The chain uses TRBV27 and TRBJ2-7; maybe TRBD1 (6 bases). CDR1 and CDR2 (germline): MNHEY, SMNVEV (reference sequence). The CDR3 contains 13 residues. The V and J ends lost 4 bases and 3 bases respectively, with 10 bases between them. The CDR3 nucleotides are TGTGCCAGCAGTTCTAGAGGGGGCTACGAGCAGTACTTC. Translation: CASSSRGGYEQYF.

The chain links TRBV6-5 to TRBJ2-7; tentatively, D is TRBD2 (5 bases). This CDR3 has 15 amino acids. In germline, CDR1 is MNHEY, CDR2 SVGAGI. V lost 6 bases, J lost 2 bases, and 17 bases lay in between. CDR3: CASSPGGGFPYEQYF. The CDR3 nucleotides read TGTGCCAGCAGCCCCGGAGGTGGTTTCCCCTACGAGCAGTACTTC.

The V call is TRBV27, the J call TRBJ2-7; 7 bases are shared with TRBD2. The V gene end was trimmed by 10 bases and the J gene end by 0 bases; junction bases not matched to a gene: 6. Germline CDR1 reads MNHEY; CDR2 reads SMNVEV (reference sequence). This CDR3 contains 13 residues. CDR3 region: CAMGGSISYEQYF. DNA of the CDR3: TGTGCCATGGGAGGGTCTATCTCCTACGAGCAGTACTTC.

The chain has TRBV5-5 and TRBJ1-2; 8 bases align to TRBD1. The CDR3 runs 15 residues. Germline CDR1 SGHKS, CDR2 YYEKEE (reference sequence). V gave up 4 bases and J gave up 0 bases; unmatched junction bases: 5. CDR3 nucleotides: TGTGCCAGCAGCCACGGGACAGGAGCTAACTATGGCTACACCTTC. It specifies CASSHGTGANYGYTF.

The chain has TRBV5-4 and TRBJ2-7, with D perhaps matching TRBD1 (6 bases). This CDR3 region has 14 residues. V lost 4 bases and J lost 3, with 14 bases in between. CDR1 is SGHNT, CDR2 YYREEE, per germline (reference sequence). CDR3 sequence: CASSVGGRSYEQYF. Written as DNA, the CDR3 is TGTGCCAGCAGCGTAGGGGGTAGGAGCTACGAGCAGTACTTC.

The gene calls are TRBV6-1 and TRBJ2-7, with 12 bases fitting TRBD1. Trimming cost V 6 bases and J 5 bases; bases outside gene matches: 8. Germline V CDR1 and CDR2: MNHNS, SASEGT. The CDR3 runs 15 residues. For the CDR3, the DNA is TGTGCCAGCAGACCCGGGACAGGGGGCATTCACGAGCAGTACTTC. Amino acids: CASRPGTGGIHEQYF.

The J gene is TRBJ2-7, the V gene TRBV7-2, with 9 bases identical to TRBD1. V was clipped by 5 bases and J by 6 bases; unmatched bases: 11. CDR1 and CDR2 from the germline V gene are SGHTA and FQGNSA. The CDR3 runs to 15 residues. The CDR3 sequence is CASSPDRGIGLEQYF. Written as DNA, the CDR3 is TGTGCCAGCAGCCCCGACAGGGGGATCGGCCTCGAGCAGTACTTC.